The 20 T cell receptor beta chains in this list originate from one sample, sequenced in a study of control samples from healthy donors and cancer patients. TCRdb's copy holds only in-frame clones and misses some; the assay was immunoSEQ multiplex PCR. The sample carries 95,000 to 120,000 clones, almost 85% recorded once. Input material: blood. All receptors come from a young man in good health.

The gene calls are TRBV6-1 and TRBJ2-7; 9 bases line up with TRBD1. Germline V gives CDR1 MNHNS, CDR2 SASEGT. V trimming: 4 bases; J trimming: 0 bases; junction bases outside the gene matches: 16. This CDR3 region has 19 residues. The CDR3 bases are TGTGCCAGCAGTGTTCTGGGGACAGGGTCAGTAGGGAGCTCCTACGAGCAGTACGTC. The encoded protein is CASSVLGTGSVGSSYEQYV.

The rearrangement links TRBV6-4 to TRBJ1-6; D ambiguous. The CDR3 runs 14 residues. V was pared by 2 bases and J by 7 bases, with 9 bases between. Germline lookup yields CDR1 MRHNA and CDR2 SNTAGT. The CDR3 here is CASSDGSTNSPLHF. The DNA of the CDR3 is TGTGCCAGCAGTGACGGCAGTACCAATTCACCCCTCCACTTT.

This chain joins TRBV2 and TRBJ2-7; D remains unclear. V lost 5 bases to trimming and J lost 1 base, with 0 bases between them. Germline V gives CDR1 SNHLY, CDR2 FYNNEI. CDR3 length equals 10 residues. The CDR3 DNA reads as TGTGCCAGCAGTTCCTACGAGCAGTACGTC. This encodes CASSSYEQYV.

Here the CDR3 reads CASSSVARGGRDTQYF. CDR3 in DNA: TGTGCCAGCAGCTCTGTAGCGCGGGGGGGCCGCGATACGCAGTATTTT. J is TRBJ2-3 and V is TRBV7-9; 9 bases fit TRBD2. Germline CDR1 and CDR2: SEHNR and FQNEAQ (reference sequence). The CDR3 extends over 16 amino acids. The trim removed 4 bases at V and 6 bases at J, leaving 11 bases unmatched.

The chain recombines TRBV6-1 with TRBJ1-4; D might be TRBD1 (6 bases). Germline V CDR1 and CDR2: MNHNS, SASEGT. Trimming left V 3 bases short and J 7 bases short, with 15 bases between. This CDR3 contains 15 residues. This CDR3 reads CASSDGGRGSEKLFF. CDR3 bases: TGTGCCAGCAGTGATGGGGGGAGGGGGAGTGAAAAACTGTTTTTT.

The V gene is TRBV11-2, the J gene TRBJ1-4; 8 nucleotides align to TRBD1. With 0 bases clipped from V and 7 bases from J, the junction kept 19 bases outside the gene matches. Germline CDR1 SGHAT, CDR2 FQNNGV. CDR3 length: 20 residues. As DNA, the CDR3 is TGTGCCAGCAGCTTAGATGTATTAGTCCGGCAGGGGGCCGATGGTGAAAAACTGTTTTTT. Translation: CASSLDVLVRQGADGEKLFF.

This rearrangement joins TRBV10-3 to TRBJ1-2; no firm D call. The V gene's germline CDR1 is ENHRY and CDR2 SYGVKD. With 4 bases removed from V and 0 bases from J, the gap between germline ends came to 12 bases. This CDR3 is built from 15 residues. The CDR3 here is CAISAFPGSNYGYTF. CDR3 nucleotides: TGTGCCATCAGTGCCTTTCCCGGCTCTAACTATGGCTACACCTTC.

The rearrangement uses TRBV6-1 and TRBJ2-3; a weak D match, TRBD2 (7 bases). Germline assignment: CDR1 MNHNS and CDR2 SASEGT. This CDR3 is 16 amino acids long. V lost 2 bases to trimming and J lost 1 base, with 13 bases between them. CDR3 coding DNA: TGTGCCAGCAGTGAAAGGGGGGGCGGTGGCACAGATACGCAGTATTTT. This codes for CASSERGGGGTDTQYF.

CDR3 nucleotides: TGTGCCAGCAGCGGCCGACAGACTTACACCCAGTACTTC. Its translation is CASSGRQTYTQYF. The rearrangement joins TRBV7-8 to TRBJ2-5; the D gene is possibly TRBD1 (5 bases). Trimming removed 5 bases at V and 8 bases at J, with 15 bases between. CDR1 SGHVS and CDR2 FQNEAQ come from the germline V gene. The CDR3 loop spans 13 amino acids.

V gene TRBV5-1 combines with J gene TRBJ2-6; 11 bases are shared with TRBD2. The CDR3 covers 17 residues. Trimming took 4 bases from V and 1 from J; bases not matched to a gene: 4. The germline V gene encodes CDR1 SGHRS and CDR2 YFSETQ. The CDR3 coding sequence is TGCGCCAGCAGCCAGACTAGCGGGGTTTCTGGGGCCAACGTCCTGACTTTC. This encodes CASSQTSGVSGANVLTF.

The CDR3, as DNA: TGTGCCAGCAGCTTAAATGGGGCAATCGGCGAGCAGTACGTC. This translates into CASSLNGAIGEQYV. The chain couples TRBV5-6 to TRBJ2-7, with D possibly being TRBD1 (5 bases). Trimming left V 2 bases short and J 6 bases short, with 15 bases between. Germline lookup yields CDR1 SGHDT and CDR2 YYEEEE. This CDR3 region has 14 residues.

The rearrangement uses TRBV7-8 and TRBJ1-3; tentative D call: TRBD1 (6 bases). The V and J ends lost 2 bases and 0 bases respectively, with 14 bases between them. The CDR3 extends over 17 amino acids. Looked up from germline, CDR1 is SGHVS and CDR2 is FQNEAQ. CDR3 loop: CASSLHGTPRSGNTIYF. CDR3 coding DNA: TGTGCCAGCAGCTTACATGGGACACCACGCTCTGGAAACACCATATATTTT.

The chain couples TRBV29-1 to TRBJ2-3; TRBD2 matches 8 bases. Losses at the gene ends were 4 bases for V and 3 bases for J; bases not matched to a gene: 6. This CDR3 spans 14 amino acids. The V gene's germline CDR1 is SQVTM and CDR2 ANQGSEA. CDR3 DNA sequence: TGCAGCGTTGGGACCAGCGGGGGAACAGATACGCAGTATTTT. Protein: CSVGTSGGTDTQYF.

The rearrangement joins TRBV5-4 to TRBJ1-2; 7 positions agree with TRBD1. With 4 bases clipped from V and 1 base from J, the junction kept 7 bases outside the gene matches. Germline lookup yields CDR1 SGHNT and CDR2 YYREEE (reference sequence). This CDR3 comprises 15 residues. CDR3 sequence reads: CASSPGDRVNYGYTF. DNA of the CDR3: TGTGCCAGCAGCCCTGGTGACAGGGTTAACTATGGCTACACCTTC.

This chain joins TRBV11-2 and TRBJ1-1; D gene ambiguous. Trimming left V 6 bases short and J 4 bases short, with 18 bases between. CDR1 is SGHAT and CDR2 is FQNNGV in the germline V gene. The CDR3 spans 15 residues. In nucleotides, the CDR3 is TGTGCCAGCAGTCAAGTAAGGAGCCACCCCACTGAAGCTTTCTTT. It encodes CASSQVRSHPTEAFF.

The CDR3 loop reads CASSQDRGGWGYTF. The CDR3 DNA reads as TGCGCCAGCAGCCAAGACAGGGGAGGGTGGGGCTACACCTTC. The chain combines TRBV4-3 with TRBJ1-2; possibly TRBD1 for D (6 bases). V lost 0 bases and J 8 bases, leaving 13 bases between the germline ends. Germline CDR1 and CDR2: LGHNA and YSLEER. The CDR3 contains 14 residues.

The rearrangement joins TRBV15 to TRBJ2-7; D call uncertain. In germline, CDR1 is LNHNV, CDR2 YYDKDF (reference sequence). The CDR3 extends over 13 amino acids. V lost 4 bases to trimming and J lost 1 base, with 8 bases between them. As DNA, the CDR3 is TGTGCCACCAGCAAGACACTTTCCTACGAGCAGTACTTC. It translates to CATSKTLSYEQYF.

This rearrangement joins TRBV6-5 to TRBJ2-1; 8 nucleotides agree with TRBD1. Germline values: CDR1 MNHEY, CDR2 SVGAGI. The length of the CDR3 is 15 residues. V was clipped by 4 bases and J by 6 bases; unmatched bases: 8. The CDR3 bases are TGTGCCAGCAGTTTGACAGGGGACTGGACCAATGAGCAGTTCTTC. Protein product: CASSLTGDWTNEQFF.

The CDR3 bases are TGCGCCAGCAGTGAGAACCCGTTCACAGATACGCAGTATTTT. Its protein product is CASSENPFTDTQYF. The chain is built from TRBV10-2 and TRBJ2-3; D remains unclear. This CDR3 contains 14 residues. CDR1 and CDR2 from the germline V gene are WSHSY and SAAADI. Between the trimmed V and J ends, which lost 2 bases and 2 bases, there was a span of 8 bases.

This clone was found a few times. J is TRBJ2-7 and V is TRBV2; D perhaps matches TRBD1 (6 bases). Germline V CDR1 and CDR2: SNHLY, FYNNEI. The V end lost 4 bases, the J end lost 0 bases, and 19 bases lay between the germline ends. This CDR3 contains 17 residues. The DNA of the CDR3 is TGTGCCAGCAGTGCACAGGGCCGTGCGGTCAGCTCCTACGAGCAGTACGTC. The encoded protein is CASSAQGRAVSSYEQYV.